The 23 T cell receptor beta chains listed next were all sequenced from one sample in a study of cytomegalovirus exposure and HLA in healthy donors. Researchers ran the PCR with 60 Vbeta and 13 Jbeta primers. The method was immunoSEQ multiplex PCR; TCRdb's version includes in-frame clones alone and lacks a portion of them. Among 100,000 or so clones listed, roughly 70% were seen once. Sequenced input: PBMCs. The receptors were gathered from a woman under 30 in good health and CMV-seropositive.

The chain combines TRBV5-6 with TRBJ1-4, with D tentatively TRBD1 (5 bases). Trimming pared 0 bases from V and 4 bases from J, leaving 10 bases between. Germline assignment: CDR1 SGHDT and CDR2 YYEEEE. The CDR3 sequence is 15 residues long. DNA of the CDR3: TGTGCCAGCAGCTTGGCCGGGGGTAGTAATGAAAAACTGTTTTTT. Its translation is CASSLAGGSNEKLFF.

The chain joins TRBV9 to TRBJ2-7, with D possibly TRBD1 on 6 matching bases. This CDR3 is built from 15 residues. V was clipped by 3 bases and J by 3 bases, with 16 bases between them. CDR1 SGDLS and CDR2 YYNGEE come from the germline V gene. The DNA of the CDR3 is TGTGCCAGCAGCGAGGGCTCGGGACATTACTACGAGCAGTACTTC. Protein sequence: CASSEGSGHYYEQYF.

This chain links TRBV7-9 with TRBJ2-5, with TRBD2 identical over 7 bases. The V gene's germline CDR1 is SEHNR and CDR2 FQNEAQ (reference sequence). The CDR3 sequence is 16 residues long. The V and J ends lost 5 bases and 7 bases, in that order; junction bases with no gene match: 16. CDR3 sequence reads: CASSQGWGRDAATQYF. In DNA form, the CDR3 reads TGTGCCAGCAGCCAGGGCTGGGGGAGGGACGCGGCGACCCAGTACTTC.

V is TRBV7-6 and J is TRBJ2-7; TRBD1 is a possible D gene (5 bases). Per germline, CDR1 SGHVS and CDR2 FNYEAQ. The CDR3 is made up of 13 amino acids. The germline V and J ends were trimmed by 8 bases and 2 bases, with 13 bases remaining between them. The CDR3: CASAAGSPYEQYF. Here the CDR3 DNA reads TGTGCCAGCGCGGCAGGGTCGCCCTACGAGCAGTACTTC.

The CDR3 reads CASSVGSGSHYEQYF. The CDR3 DNA sequence: TGTGCCAGCAGTGTTGGGAGCGGGAGTCACTACGAGCAGTACTTC. The rearrangement joins TRBV9 to TRBJ2-7, with 8 bases fitting TRBD2. Trimming removed 5 bases from V and 3 bases from J; junction bases left unmatched: 10. Germline loops: CDR1 SGDLS, CDR2 YYNGEE. The length of the CDR3 is 15 residues.

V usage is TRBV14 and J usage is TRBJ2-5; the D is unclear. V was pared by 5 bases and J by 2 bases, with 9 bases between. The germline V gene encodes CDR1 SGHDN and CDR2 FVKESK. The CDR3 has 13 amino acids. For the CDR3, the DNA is TGTGCCAGCAGCAGGCAGGCTCAAGAGACCCAGTACTTC. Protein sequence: CASSRQAQETQYF. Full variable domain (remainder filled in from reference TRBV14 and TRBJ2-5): EAGVTQFPSHSVIEKGQTVTLRCDPISGHDNLYWYRRVMGKEIKFLLHFVKESKQDESGMPNNRFLAERTGGTYSTLKVQPAELEDSGVYFCASSRQAQETQYFGPGTRLLVL.

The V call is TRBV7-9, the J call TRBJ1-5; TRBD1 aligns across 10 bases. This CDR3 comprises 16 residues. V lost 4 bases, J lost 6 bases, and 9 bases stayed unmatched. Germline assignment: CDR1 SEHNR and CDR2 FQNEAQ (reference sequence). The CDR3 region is CASSSTDRGHGQPQHF. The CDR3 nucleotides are TGTGCCAGCAGCTCTACCGACAGGGGGCACGGTCAGCCCCAGCATTTT. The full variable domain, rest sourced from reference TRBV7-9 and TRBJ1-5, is DTGVSQNPRHKITKRGQNVTFRCDPISEHNRLYWYRQTLGQGPEFLTYFQNEAQLEKSRLLSDRFSAERPKGSFSTLEIQRTEQGDSAMYLCASSSTDRGHGQPQHFGDGTRLSIL.

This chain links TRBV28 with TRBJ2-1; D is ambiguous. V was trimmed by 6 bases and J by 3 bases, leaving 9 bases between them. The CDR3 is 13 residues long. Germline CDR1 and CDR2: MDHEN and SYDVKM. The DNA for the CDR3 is TGTGCCAGCAGCGTTCAGCGCTACAATGAGCAGTTCTTC. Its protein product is CASSVQRYNEQFF. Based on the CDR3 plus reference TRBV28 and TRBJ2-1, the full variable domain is DVKVTQSSRYLVKRTGEKVFLECVQDMDHENMFWYRQDPGLGLRLIYFSYDVKMKEKGDIPEGYSVSREKKERFSLILESASTNQTSMYLCASSVQRYNEQFFGPGTRLTVL.

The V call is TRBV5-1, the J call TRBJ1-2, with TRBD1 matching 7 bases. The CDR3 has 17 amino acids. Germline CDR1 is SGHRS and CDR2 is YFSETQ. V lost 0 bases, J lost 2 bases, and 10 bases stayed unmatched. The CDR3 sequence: CASSLAGTELLNYGYTF. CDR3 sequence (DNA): TGCGCCAGCAGCTTGGCTGGGACAGAGCTTTTGAACTATGGCTACACCTTC.

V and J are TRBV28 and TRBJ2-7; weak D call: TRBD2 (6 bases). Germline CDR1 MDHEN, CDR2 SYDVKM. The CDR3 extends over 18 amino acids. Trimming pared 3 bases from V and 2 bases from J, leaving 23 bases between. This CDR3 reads CASSFDRRGGGAAYEQYF. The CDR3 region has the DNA TGTGCCAGCAGTTTCGATAGGCGCGGTGGCGGGGCCGCCTACGAGCAGTACTTC.

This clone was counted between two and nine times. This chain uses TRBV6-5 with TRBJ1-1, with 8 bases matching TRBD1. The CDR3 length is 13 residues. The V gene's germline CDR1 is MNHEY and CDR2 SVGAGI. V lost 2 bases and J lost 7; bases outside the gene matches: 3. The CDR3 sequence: CASSYDDRGEAFF. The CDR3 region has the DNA TGTGCCAGCAGTTACGATGACAGGGGTGAAGCTTTCTTT.

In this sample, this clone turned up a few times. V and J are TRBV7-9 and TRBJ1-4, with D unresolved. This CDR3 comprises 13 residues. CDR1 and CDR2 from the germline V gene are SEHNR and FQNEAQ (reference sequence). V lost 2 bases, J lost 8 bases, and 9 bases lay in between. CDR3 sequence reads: CASSLYGWEKLFF. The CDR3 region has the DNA TGTGCCAGCAGCTTATATGGCTGGGAAAAACTGTTTTTT.

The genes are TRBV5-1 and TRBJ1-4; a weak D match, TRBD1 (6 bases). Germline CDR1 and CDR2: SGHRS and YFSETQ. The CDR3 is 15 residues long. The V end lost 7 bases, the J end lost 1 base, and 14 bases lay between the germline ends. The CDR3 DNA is TGCGCCAGCGTACCGACAGGAGGAACTAATGAAAAACTGTTTTTT. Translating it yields CASVPTGGTNEKLFF.

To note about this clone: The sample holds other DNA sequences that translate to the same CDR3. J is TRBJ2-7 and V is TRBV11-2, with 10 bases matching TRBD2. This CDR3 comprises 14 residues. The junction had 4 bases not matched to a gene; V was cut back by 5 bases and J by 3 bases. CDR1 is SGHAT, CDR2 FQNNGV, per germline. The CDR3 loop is CASSPVAGGYEQYF. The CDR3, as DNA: TGTGCCAGCAGCCCGGTAGCGGGAGGCTACGAGCAGTACTTC.

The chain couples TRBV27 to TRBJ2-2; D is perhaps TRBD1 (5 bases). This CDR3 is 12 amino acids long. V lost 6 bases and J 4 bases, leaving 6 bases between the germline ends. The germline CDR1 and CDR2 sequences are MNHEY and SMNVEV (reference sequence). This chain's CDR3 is CASRRGTGELFF. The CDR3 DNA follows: TGTGCCAGCAGAAGGGGCACCGGGGAGCTGTTTTTT.

CDR3 bases: TGTGCCAGCAGTGAAGCGTCGGGGACAGGGAGCGAGCAGTACTTC. Translation: CASSEASGTGSEQYF. The chain couples TRBV6-1 to TRBJ2-7; TRBD1 agrees at 9 bases. This CDR3 spans 15 amino acids. The V gene's germline CDR1 is MNHNS and CDR2 SASEGT. Trimming at V came to 0 bases and at J to 6 bases, leaving 6 bases not matched to a gene.

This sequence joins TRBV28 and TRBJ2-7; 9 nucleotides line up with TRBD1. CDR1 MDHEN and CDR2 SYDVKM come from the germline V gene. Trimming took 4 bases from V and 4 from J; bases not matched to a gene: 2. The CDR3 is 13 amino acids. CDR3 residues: CASSYRGRYEQYF. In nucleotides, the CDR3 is TGTGCCAGCAGTTACAGGGGGCGGTACGAGCAGTACTTC.

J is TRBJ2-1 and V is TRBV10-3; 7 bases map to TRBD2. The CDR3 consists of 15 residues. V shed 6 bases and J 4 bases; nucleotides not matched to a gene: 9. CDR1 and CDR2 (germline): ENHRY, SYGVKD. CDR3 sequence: CAIRTELARYNEQFF. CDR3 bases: TGTGCCATCAGAACGGAACTAGCGAGATACAATGAGCAGTTCTTC.

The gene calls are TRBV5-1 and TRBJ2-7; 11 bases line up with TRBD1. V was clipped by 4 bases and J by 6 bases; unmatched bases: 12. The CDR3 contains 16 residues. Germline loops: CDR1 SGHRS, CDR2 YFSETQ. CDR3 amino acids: CASSATIGQGALEQYF. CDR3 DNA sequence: TGCGCCAGCAGCGCAACCATCGGACAGGGGGCTCTCGAGCAGTACTTC. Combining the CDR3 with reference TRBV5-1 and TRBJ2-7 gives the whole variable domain KAGVTQTPRYLIKTRGQQVTLSCSPISGHRSVSWYQQTPGQGLQFLFEYFSETQRNKGNFPGRFSGRQFSNSRSEMNVSTLELGDSALYLCASSATIGQGALEQYFGPGTRLTVT.

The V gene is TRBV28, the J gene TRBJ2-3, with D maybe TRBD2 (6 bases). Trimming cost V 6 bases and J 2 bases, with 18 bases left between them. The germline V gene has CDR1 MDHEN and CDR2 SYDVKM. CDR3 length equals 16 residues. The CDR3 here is CASRESGQLNTDTQYF. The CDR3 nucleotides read TGTGCCAGCAGGGAGAGCGGGCAACTAAACACAGATACGCAGTATTTT.

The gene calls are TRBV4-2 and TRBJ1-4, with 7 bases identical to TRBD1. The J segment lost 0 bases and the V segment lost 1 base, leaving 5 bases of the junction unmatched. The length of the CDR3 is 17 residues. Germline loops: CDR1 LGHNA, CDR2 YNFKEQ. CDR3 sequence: CASSQVTGDSTNEKLFF. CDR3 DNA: TGTGCCAGCAGCCAAGTCACAGGGGACTCAACTAATGAAAAACTGTTTTTT.

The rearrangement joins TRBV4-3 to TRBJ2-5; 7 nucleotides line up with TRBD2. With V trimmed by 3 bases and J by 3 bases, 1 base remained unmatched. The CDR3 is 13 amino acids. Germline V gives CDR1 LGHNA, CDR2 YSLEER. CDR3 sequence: CASSQGLKETQYF. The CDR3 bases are TGCGCCAGCAGCCAGGGACTAAAAGAGACCCAGTACTTC.

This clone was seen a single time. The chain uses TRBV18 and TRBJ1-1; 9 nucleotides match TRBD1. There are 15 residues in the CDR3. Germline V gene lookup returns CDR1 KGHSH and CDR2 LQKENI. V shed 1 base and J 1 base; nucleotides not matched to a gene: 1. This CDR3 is CASSPRTGENTEAFF. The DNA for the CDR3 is TGTGCCAGCTCACCACGGACAGGGGAGAACACTGAAGCTTTCTTT.